This entry lists 12 T cell receptor beta chains sequenced from one sample in a study of blood T cell repertoires in COVID-19. Sequenced by immunoSEQ multiplex PCR; TCRdb stores in-frame clones only, minus some. This sample has about 190,000 clones, with around 80% found just once. The sequenced sample consisted of peripheral blood. These receptors all stem from a woman aged 50 to 65 with acute or convalescent COVID-19.

This clone was recorded at least ten times. J is TRBJ2-2 and V is TRBV12-3 or TRBV12-4; D ambiguous. The length of the CDR3 is 12 residues. Trimming shortened V by 3 bases and J by 6 bases, and 5 bases separated the two germline ends. The CDR3 spells CASSFRSGELFF. CDR3 nucleotide sequence: TGTGCCAGCAGTTTCCGGTCCGGGGAGCTGTTTTTT.

The V call is TRBV4-3, the J call TRBJ2-5, with TRBD1 as a possible D gene (7 bases). The V end was cut by 0 bases, the J end by 7 bases, with 21 bases between. Germline assignment: CDR1 LGHNA and CDR2 YSLEER. The CDR3 length is 17 residues. CDR3 in amino acids: CASSQDMGRGTLGTQYF. DNA for the CDR3: TGCGCCAGCAGCCAAGATATGGGCAGGGGGACTCTAGGGACCCAGTACTTC.

The rearrangement links TRBV7-9 to TRBJ1-2; 11 positions match TRBD1. This CDR3 is built from 15 residues. With 2 bases clipped from V and 5 bases from J, the junction kept 4 bases outside the gene matches. Germline V gene sequence: CDR1 SEHNR, CDR2 FQNEAQ (reference sequence). The CDR3 DNA is TGTGCCAGCAGCTTAAGCGGGACAGGGGGATATGGCTACACCTTC. This translates into CASSLSGTGGYGYTF.

This clone has just a few counts. V and J are TRBV24-1 and TRBJ1-5; D uncertain. The ends were cut back, 5 bases at V and 6 bases at J, with 13 bases in the middle. Germline V gene data show CDR1 as KGHDR and CDR2 as SFDVKD. CDR3 length: 14 amino acids. The CDR3 here is CATSAGDVGQPQHF. The DNA for the CDR3 is TGTGCCACCAGTGCGGGAGATGTGGGTCAGCCCCAGCATTTT.

The rearrangement links TRBV27 to TRBJ2-1, with 8 bases aligning to TRBD2. The CDR3 is 14 residues long. CDR1 MNHEY and CDR2 SMNVEV come from the germline V gene (reference sequence). The trim removed 6 bases at V and 3 bases at J, leaving 4 bases unmatched. The CDR3 sequence is CASRSGRDYNEQFF. CDR3 DNA: TGTGCCAGCAGGAGCGGGAGAGACTACAATGAGCAGTTCTTC.

The rearrangement uses TRBV29-1 and TRBJ2-7, with D possibly matching TRBD1 (6 bases). Germline assignment: CDR1 SQVTM and CDR2 ANQGSEA. This CDR3 is 14 amino acids long. The germline V and J ends were trimmed by 0 bases and 7 bases, with 16 bases remaining between them. Here the CDR3 reads CSVEEQGPTGEQYF. The CDR3 DNA follows: TGCAGCGTTGAAGAACAGGGCCCAACGGGGGAGCAGTACTTC.

The sample holds a few counts of this clone. The chain recombines TRBV19 with TRBJ1-2, with a possible D match to TRBD1 (6 bases). CDR1 and CDR2 from the germline V gene are LNHDA and SQIVND (reference sequence). V dropped 5 bases and J dropped 3 bases, with 10 bases sitting between them. The CDR3 loop spans 13 amino acids. The CDR3 coding sequence is TGTGCCAGTAGTCCACAGGGCTACTATGGCTACACCTTC. Protein sequence: CASSPQGYYGYTF.

The V call is TRBV27, the J call TRBJ2-1, with 8 nucleotides matching TRBD2. Germline assignment: CDR1 MNHEY and CDR2 SMNVEV (reference sequence). The CDR3 spans 18 residues. Unmatched junction bases numbered 11, after V lost 3 bases and J lost 1 base. Here the CDR3 reads CASSFEGGLAGSYNEQFF. CDR3 bases: TGTGCCAGCAGTTTTGAGGGGGGCCTAGCGGGTTCCTACAATGAGCAGTTCTTC.

The chain is built from TRBV7-2 and TRBJ1-1, with D possibly matching TRBD1 (6 bases). Germline V gene data show CDR1 as SGHTA and CDR2 as FQGNSA. With 7 bases removed from V and 5 bases from J, the gap between germline ends came to 17 bases. The CDR3 is made up of 14 amino acids. CDR3 residues: CASTLGGPGTEAFF. CDR3 bases: TGTGCCAGCACCCTAGGGGGTCCAGGAACTGAAGCTTTCTTT.

J is TRBJ2-5 and V is TRBV10-2; weak D call: TRBD1 (6 bases). Germline CDR1 WSHSY, CDR2 SAAADI. The CDR3 runs 14 residues. V lost 6 bases, J lost 2 bases, and 13 bases lay in between. CDR3 loop: CASRPGHSQETQYF. DNA of the CDR3: TGCGCCAGCAGGCCGGGACATTCACAAGAGACCCAGTACTTC.

The chain combines TRBV18 with TRBJ2-3; possibly TRBD2 for D (7 bases). The CDR3 totals 15 residues. Trimming shortened V by 3 bases and J by 0 bases, and 10 bases separated the two germline ends. The germline gives CDR1 KGHSH, CDR2 LQKENI. CDR3 loop: CASSPRGGSTDTQYF. CDR3 bases: TGTGCCAGCTCACCTAGGGGGGGAAGCACAGATACGCAGTATTTT.

V gene TRBV18 combines with J gene TRBJ1-1; TRBD1 matches 8 bases. Germline V gives CDR1 KGHSH, CDR2 LQKENI. This CDR3 spans 13 amino acids. J was trimmed by 6 bases and V by 5 bases; bases with no gene match: 5. CDR3 sequence reads: CASSSGGWAEAFF. CDR3 in DNA: TGTGCCAGCTCATCAGGGGGCTGGGCTGAAGCTTTCTTT.